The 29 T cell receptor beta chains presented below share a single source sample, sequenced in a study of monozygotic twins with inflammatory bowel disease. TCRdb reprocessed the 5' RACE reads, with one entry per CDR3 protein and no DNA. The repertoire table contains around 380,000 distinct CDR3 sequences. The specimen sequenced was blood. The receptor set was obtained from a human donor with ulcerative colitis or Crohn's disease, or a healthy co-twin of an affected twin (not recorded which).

CDR3 amino acids: CAWSVSSYGYTF. The chain carries TRBV30 and TRBJ1-2. The CDR3 extends over 12 amino acids. Looked up from germline, CDR1 is GTSNPN and CDR2 is SVGIG (reference sequence).

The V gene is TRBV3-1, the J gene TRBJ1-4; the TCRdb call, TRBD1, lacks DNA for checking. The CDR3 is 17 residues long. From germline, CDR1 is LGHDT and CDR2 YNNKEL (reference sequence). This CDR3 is CASSQVGGGRREEKLFF.

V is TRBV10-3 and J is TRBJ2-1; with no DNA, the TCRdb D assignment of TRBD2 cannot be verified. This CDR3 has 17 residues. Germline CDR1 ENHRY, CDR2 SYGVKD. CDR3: CAIRAGLAGGSYNEQFF.

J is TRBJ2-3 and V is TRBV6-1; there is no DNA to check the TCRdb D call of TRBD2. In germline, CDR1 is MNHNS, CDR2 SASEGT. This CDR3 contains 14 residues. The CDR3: CASKAGGFVDTQYF.

The CDR3: CASSAGTSGILYNEQFF. The chain joins TRBV9 to TRBJ2-1; the TCRdb D gene call, TRBD2, has no DNA to confirm it. The CDR3 covers 17 residues. CDR1 is SGDLS and CDR2 is YYNGEE in the germline V gene. The full variable domain, its missing parts supplied by reference TRBV9 and TRBJ2-1, is DSGVTQTPKHLITATGQRVTLRCSPRSGDLSVYWYQQSLDQGLQFLIQYYNGEERAKGNILERFSAQQFPDLHSELNLSSLELGDSALYFCASSAGTSGILYNEQFFGPGTRLTVL.

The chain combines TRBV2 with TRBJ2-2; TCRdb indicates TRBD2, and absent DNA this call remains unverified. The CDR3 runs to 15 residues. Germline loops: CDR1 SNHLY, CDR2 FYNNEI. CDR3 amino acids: CATSRVAGETGELFF.

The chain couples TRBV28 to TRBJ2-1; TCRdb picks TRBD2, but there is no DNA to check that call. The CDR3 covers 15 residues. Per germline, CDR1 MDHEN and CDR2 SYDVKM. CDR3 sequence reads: CASQPRDGPGNEQFF. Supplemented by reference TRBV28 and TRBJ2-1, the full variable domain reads DVKVTQSSRYLVKRTGEKVFLECVQDMDHENMFWYRQDPGLGLRLIYFSYDVKMKEKGDIPEGYSVSREKKERFSLILESASTNQTSMYLCASQPRDGPGNEQFFGPGTRLTVL.

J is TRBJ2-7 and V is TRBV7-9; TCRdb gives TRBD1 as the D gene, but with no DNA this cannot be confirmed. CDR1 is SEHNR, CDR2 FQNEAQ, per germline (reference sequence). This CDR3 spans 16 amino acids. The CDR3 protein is CASSSTDRGSSYEQYF.

CDR3 residues: CAIRGSGRAGEQYF. The V gene is TRBV10-3, the J gene TRBJ2-7; TCRdb proposes TRBD2, but this gene call is untestable without DNA. From germline, CDR1 is ENHRY and CDR2 SYGVKD. This CDR3 comprises 14 residues.

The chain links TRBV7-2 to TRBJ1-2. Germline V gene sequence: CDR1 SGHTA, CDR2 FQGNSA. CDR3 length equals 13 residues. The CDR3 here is CASSSIFNYGYTF.

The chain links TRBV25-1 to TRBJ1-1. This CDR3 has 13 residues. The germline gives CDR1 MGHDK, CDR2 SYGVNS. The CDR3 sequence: CASSANLNTEAFF. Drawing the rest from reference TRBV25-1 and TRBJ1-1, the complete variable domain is EADIYQTPRYLVIGTGKKITLECSQTMGHDKMYWYQQDPGMELHLIHYSYGVNSTEKGDLSSESTVSRIRTEHFPLTLESARPSHTSQYLCASSANLNTEAFFGQGTRLTVV.

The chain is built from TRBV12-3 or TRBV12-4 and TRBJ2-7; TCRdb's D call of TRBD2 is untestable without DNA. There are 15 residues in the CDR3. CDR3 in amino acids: CASSVGLAGNYEQYF.

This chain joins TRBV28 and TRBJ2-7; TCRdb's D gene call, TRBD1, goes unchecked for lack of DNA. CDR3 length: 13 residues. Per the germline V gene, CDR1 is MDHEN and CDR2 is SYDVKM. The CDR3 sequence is CASSLSGTHEQYF. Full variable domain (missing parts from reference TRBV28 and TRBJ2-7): DVKVTQSSRYLVKRTGEKVFLECVQDMDHENMFWYRQDPGLGLRLIYFSYDVKMKEKGDIPEGYSVSREKKERFSLILESASTNQTSMYLCASSLSGTHEQYFGPGTRLTVT.

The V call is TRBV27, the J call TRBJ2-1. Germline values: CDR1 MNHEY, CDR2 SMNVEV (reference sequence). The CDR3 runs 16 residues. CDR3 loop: CASSLFQTGSYNEQFF.

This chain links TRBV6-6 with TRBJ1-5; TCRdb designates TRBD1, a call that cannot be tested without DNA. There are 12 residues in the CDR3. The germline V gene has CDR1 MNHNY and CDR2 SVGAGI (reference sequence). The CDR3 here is CASTLGDQPQHF.

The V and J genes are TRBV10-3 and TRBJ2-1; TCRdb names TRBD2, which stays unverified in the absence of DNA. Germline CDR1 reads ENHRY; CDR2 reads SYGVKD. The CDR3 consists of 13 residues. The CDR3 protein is CAVRLGGVDEQFF.

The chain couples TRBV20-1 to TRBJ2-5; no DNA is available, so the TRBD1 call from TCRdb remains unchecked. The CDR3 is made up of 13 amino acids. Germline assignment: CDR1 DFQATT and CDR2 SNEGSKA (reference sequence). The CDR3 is CSARRGRGETQYF.

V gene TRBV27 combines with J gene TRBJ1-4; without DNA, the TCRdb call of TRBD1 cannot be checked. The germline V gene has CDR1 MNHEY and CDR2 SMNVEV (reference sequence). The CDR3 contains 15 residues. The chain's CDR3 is CASSLTKGYMEKLFF.

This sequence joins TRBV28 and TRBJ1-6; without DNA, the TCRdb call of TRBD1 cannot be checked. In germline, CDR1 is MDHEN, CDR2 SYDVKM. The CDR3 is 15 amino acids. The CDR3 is CASSRPAQVMGPLHF.

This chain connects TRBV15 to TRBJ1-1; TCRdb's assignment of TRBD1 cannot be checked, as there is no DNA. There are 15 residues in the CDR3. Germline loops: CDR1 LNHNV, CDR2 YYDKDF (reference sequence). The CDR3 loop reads CATSGVTEGDREAFF.

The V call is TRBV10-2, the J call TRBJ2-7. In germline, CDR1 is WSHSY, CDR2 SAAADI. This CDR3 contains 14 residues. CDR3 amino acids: CASSGPVSNYEQYF.

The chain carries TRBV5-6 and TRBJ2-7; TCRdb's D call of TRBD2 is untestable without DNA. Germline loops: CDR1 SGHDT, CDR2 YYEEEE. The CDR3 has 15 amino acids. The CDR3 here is CASSTGLAGVSEQYF.

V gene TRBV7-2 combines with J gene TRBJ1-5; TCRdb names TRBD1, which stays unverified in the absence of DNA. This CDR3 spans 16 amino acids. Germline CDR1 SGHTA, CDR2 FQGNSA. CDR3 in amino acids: CASTSQGTAGNQPQHF.

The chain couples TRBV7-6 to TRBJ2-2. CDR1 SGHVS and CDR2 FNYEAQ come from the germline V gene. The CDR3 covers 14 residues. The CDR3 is CASSLSGTTGELFF.

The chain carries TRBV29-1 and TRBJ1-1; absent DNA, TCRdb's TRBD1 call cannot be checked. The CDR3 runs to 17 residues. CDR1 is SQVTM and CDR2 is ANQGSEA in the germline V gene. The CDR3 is CSVDPIPGGTLNTEAFF.

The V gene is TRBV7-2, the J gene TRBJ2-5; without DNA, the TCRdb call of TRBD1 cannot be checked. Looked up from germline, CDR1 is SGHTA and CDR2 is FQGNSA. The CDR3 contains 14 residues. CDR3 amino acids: CASSSPGHLETQYF.

The CDR3 here is CASSSRQVSYEQYF. This chain joins TRBV7-2 and TRBJ2-7; TCRdb picks TRBD1, but there is no DNA to check that call. The CDR3 is 14 amino acids. The germline V gene has CDR1 SGHTA and CDR2 FQGNSA.

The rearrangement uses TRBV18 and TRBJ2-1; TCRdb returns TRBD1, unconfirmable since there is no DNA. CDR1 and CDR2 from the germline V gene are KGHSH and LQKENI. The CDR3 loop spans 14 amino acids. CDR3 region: CASSVSGQGNEQFF.

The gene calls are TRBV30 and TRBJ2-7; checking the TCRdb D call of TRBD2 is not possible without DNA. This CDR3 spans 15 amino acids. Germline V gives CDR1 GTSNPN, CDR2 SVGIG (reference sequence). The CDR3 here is CAWSESLAFAYEQYF.